The clone carrying this T cell receptor (beta chain) was observed many times. Its antigen is unknown. The data originate from a study of breast tumors, draining lymph nodes, adjacent tissues. Findings and limits, study-wide: Findings are consistent with lymph node origin and intratumoral expansion of most tumor T cells. That most tumor T cells come from lymph nodes remained unproven.

TCRdb used MiXCR to reprocess the multiplex PCR reads, holding one entry per CDR3 protein. The sample has 150,000 to 200,000 distinct CDR3 sequences; approximately 31% are singletons. Axillary draining lymph nodes of breast cancer patients supplied the node samples. Germline-derived CDR1 and CDR2 are LNHDA and SQIVND (reference sequence). This CDR3 has 15 amino acids. The V segment lost 4 bases and the J segment 2 bases; nucleotides outside the gene matches: 2. This TCR was sampled from a female donor with breast cancer. Some clones in this sample may be carry-over from other donors' samples. Sequencing used axillary lymph node tissue. V usage is TRBV19 and J usage is TRBJ2-3; TRBD2 aligns across 11 bases. CDR3 bases: TGTGCCAGTAGTACGGGACTAGCGGCCACAGATACGCAGTATTTT. This encodes CASSTGLAATDTQYF. Full variable domain (rest looked up from reference TRBV19 and TRBJ2-3): DGGITQSPKYLFRKEGQNVTLSCEQNLNHDAMYWYRQDPGQGLRLIYYSQIVNDFQKGDIAEGYSVSREKKESFPLTVTSAQKNPTAFYLCASSTGLAATDTQYFGPGTRLTVL.